These 18 T cell receptor beta chains share one sample of origin, sequenced in a study of Ad26.COV2.S vaccination and SARS-CoV-2 variants. Treatment noted: some 20 received Ad26.COV2.S at low or high dose, single or two shots; several received placebo; per-sample allocation not given. The samples were gathered on day 63 after the first injection of vaccine or placebo. Libraries were prepared by immunoSEQ multiplex PCR; TCRdb keeps only in-frame clonotypes and omits some of them. Of around 450,000 clones in the sample, roughly nine tenths are singletons; the top ten hold roughly 1.7%. Sequencing used peripheral blood, obtained in a trial of Ad26.COV2.S vaccine versus placebo. The receptors were gathered from a person between 18 and 65 years old who received the Ad26.COV2.S COVID-19 vaccine or a placebo.

This sequence joins TRBV28 and TRBJ2-2; the D gene is possibly TRBD2 (5 bases). Trimming stripped 6 bases from V and 4 bases from J, with 12 bases between. The CDR3 contains 14 residues. The germline gives CDR1 MDHEN, CDR2 SYDVKM. The DNA of the CDR3 is TGTGCCAGCAGGGGTTCTGGACTCACCGGGGAGCTGTTTTTT. Translated, it gives CASRGSGLTGELFF.

J is TRBJ2-7 and V is TRBV7-9; the D is unclear. The CDR3 consists of 14 residues. The germline CDR1 and CDR2 sequences are SEHNR and FQNEAQ (reference sequence). V was trimmed by 5 bases and J by 1 base, leaving 12 bases between them. The CDR3 DNA reads TGTGCCAGCAGCCCCCCCCGACATTCCTACGAGCAGTACTTC. Amino acid sequence: CASSPPRHSYEQYF.

The genes are TRBV6-2 or TRBV6-3 and TRBJ2-5; D tentatively fits TRBD1 or TRBD2 (5 bases each). V dropped 5 bases and J dropped 2 bases, with 15 bases sitting between them. The CDR3 is made up of 15 amino acids. Germline V gene data show CDR1 as MNHEY and CDR2 as SVGEGT. The CDR3 is CASSPGTWIQETQYF. As DNA, the CDR3 is TGTGCCAGCAGTCCGGGGACCTGGATTCAAGAGACCCAGTACTTC.

This chain connects TRBV15 to TRBJ2-5; 7 bases are shared with TRBD2. The germline CDR1 and CDR2 sequences are LNHNV and YYDKDF (reference sequence). Losses at the gene ends were 0 bases for V and 5 bases for J; bases not matched to a gene: 3. There are 14 residues in the CDR3. This CDR3 reads CATSRELSGETQYF. CDR3 DNA sequence: TGTGCCACCAGCAGAGAACTTAGCGGGGAGACCCAGTACTTC.

The V gene is TRBV30, the J gene TRBJ1-1; a weak D match, TRBD1 (5 bases). The germline gives CDR1 GTSNPN, CDR2 SVGIG (reference sequence). The germline V and J ends were trimmed by 5 bases and 7 bases, with 20 bases remaining between them. The CDR3 runs 14 residues. CDR3 DNA: TGTGCCTGGGTCCGGGGGGGGGTTTCGGTTGAAGCTTTCTTT. Translation gives CAWVRGGVSVEAFF.

This chain joins TRBV7-6 and TRBJ2-5; D call uncertain. Germline lookup yields CDR1 SGHVS and CDR2 FNYEAQ. The ends were cut back, 2 bases at V and 9 bases at J, with 13 bases in the middle. The CDR3 is 13 amino acids. CDR3 bases: TGTGCCAGCAGCTTATCCCCCGCCGCGGCCCAGTACTTC. Translated: CASSLSPAAAQYF.

This chain connects TRBV19 to TRBJ1-1; D may be TRBD1 (6 bases). Per germline, CDR1 LNHDA and CDR2 SQIVND (reference sequence). The CDR3 runs to 15 residues. V lost 3 bases and J 5 bases, leaving 16 bases between the germline ends. CDR3 in DNA: TGTGCCAGTAGTATGGGACACCTGGTGAGTACTGAAGCTTTCTTT. It is translated as CASSMGHLVSTEAFF.

This clone was seen only once. V and J are TRBV12-3 or TRBV12-4 and TRBJ1-5; TRBD1 is a possible D gene (5 bases). The ends were cut back, 5 bases at V and 8 bases at J, with 10 bases in the middle. This CDR3 is built from 12 residues. The CDR3 region is CASSPTVKPQHF. The CDR3 DNA reads TGTGCCAGCAGTCCGACAGTGAAGCCCCAGCATTTT.

CDR3 protein: CAWSVRLAGFSYNEQFF. DNA for the CDR3: TGTGCCTGGAGTGTACGACTAGCGGGCTTCTCCTACAATGAGCAGTTCTTC. The chain carries TRBV30 and TRBJ2-1; 10 nucleotides agree with TRBD2. The V and J ends lost 0 bases and 0 bases, in that order; junction bases with no gene match: 5. CDR1 GTSNPN and CDR2 SVGIG come from the germline V gene (reference sequence). The CDR3 is 17 amino acids.

The V and J genes are TRBV2 and TRBJ1-2, with D tentatively TRBD1 (6 bases). From germline, CDR1 is SNHLY and CDR2 FYNNEI. The length of the CDR3 is 14 residues. V was trimmed by 8 bases and J by 8 bases, leaving 21 bases between them. The CDR3 DNA follows: TGTGCCAGCTTGGCTCAGGGGAATTTGAAGGGCTACACCTTC. Encoded protein: CASLAQGNLKGYTF.

This clone has only a few counts. This chain joins TRBV28 and TRBJ1-1, with D perhaps TRBD1 (6 bases). Germline-derived CDR1 and CDR2 are MDHEN and SYDVKM. The germline V and J ends were trimmed by 7 bases and 1 base, with 10 bases remaining between them. This CDR3 has 13 amino acids. CDR3 in amino acids: CASILQGNTEAFF. The CDR3 region has the DNA TGTGCCAGCATCTTACAGGGGAACACTGAAGCTTTCTTT.

The rearrangement joins TRBV4-3 to TRBJ1-1, with D perhaps matching TRBD1 (5 bases). The CDR3 totals 14 residues. Germline CDR1 reads LGHNA; CDR2 reads YSLEER. Trimming stripped 0 bases from V and 6 bases from J, with 11 bases between. CDR3 bases: TGCGCCAGCAGCCAAGACTTTCAGGGCGCTGAAGCTTTCTTT. Translation: CASSQDFQGAEAFF.

The genes are TRBV7-8 and TRBJ2-1; maybe TRBD2 (5 bases). The CDR3 loop spans 17 amino acids. V lost 1 base, J lost 8 bases, and 21 bases lay in between. Germline CDR1 and CDR2: SGHVS and FQNEAQ. The CDR3 DNA reads TGTGCCAGCAGCTTAGTATTCTCCGGAGGCTCGCGCGATGAGCAGTTCTTC. It translates to CASSLVFSGGSRDEQFF.

This clone was seen only once. V usage is TRBV19 and J usage is TRBJ1-3; D remains unclear. Germline V CDR1 and CDR2: LNHDA, SQIVND (reference sequence). Trimming stripped 5 bases from V and 0 bases from J, with 8 bases between. CDR3 size: 14 residues. The CDR3 region is CASSRGTSGNTIYF. CDR3 in DNA: TGTGCCAGTAGTCGTGGAACCTCTGGAAACACCATATATTTT. The entire variable domain, with the rest obtained from reference TRBV19 and TRBJ1-3, is as follows: DGGITQSPKYLFRKEGQNVTLSCEQNLNHDAMYWYRQDPGQGLRLIYYSQIVNDFQKGDIAEGYSVSREKKESFPLTVTSAQKNPTAFYLCASSRGTSGNTIYFGEGSWLTVV.

J is TRBJ2-1 and V is TRBV7-6; a weak D match, TRBD2 (5 bases). CDR1 SGHVS and CDR2 FNYEAQ come from the germline V gene. CDR3 length: 12 amino acids. Trimming removed 5 bases from V and 7 bases from J, with 9 bases in between. The CDR3: CASSPGLNEQFF. The CDR3 nucleotides read TGTGCCAGCAGCCCCGGACTGAATGAGCAGTTCTTC.

The chain combines TRBV18 with TRBJ2-3; no clear D gene. Trimming took off 4 bases at V and 6 bases at J, with 8 bases between the two ends. CDR3 length: 12 residues. Germline V gene lookup returns CDR1 KGHSH and CDR2 LQKENI. The CDR3 is CASSLSRDTQYF. DNA for the CDR3: TGTGCCAGCTCACTTAGCCGGGATACGCAGTATTTT.

The chain combines TRBV30 with TRBJ2-5; maybe TRBD1 (6 bases). Germline-derived CDR1 and CDR2 are GTSNPN and SVGIG (reference sequence). The CDR3 totals 14 residues. Between the trimmed V and J ends, which lost 4 bases and 1 base, there was a span of 13 bases. DNA of the CDR3: TGTGCCTGGAACCGCGACAGGTTCCAAGAGACCCAGTACTTC. This sequence encodes CAWNRDRFQETQYF.

The rearrangement links TRBV7-8 to TRBJ1-1, with D unresolved. V was trimmed by 2 bases and J by 0 bases, leaving 10 bases between them. The CDR3 sequence is 15 residues long. Germline CDR1 and CDR2: SGHVS and FQNEAQ. Written as DNA, the CDR3 is TGTGCCAGCAGCTTAAGTCTGTTGCTGAACACTGAAGCTTTCTTT. This codes for CASSLSLLLNTEAFF.